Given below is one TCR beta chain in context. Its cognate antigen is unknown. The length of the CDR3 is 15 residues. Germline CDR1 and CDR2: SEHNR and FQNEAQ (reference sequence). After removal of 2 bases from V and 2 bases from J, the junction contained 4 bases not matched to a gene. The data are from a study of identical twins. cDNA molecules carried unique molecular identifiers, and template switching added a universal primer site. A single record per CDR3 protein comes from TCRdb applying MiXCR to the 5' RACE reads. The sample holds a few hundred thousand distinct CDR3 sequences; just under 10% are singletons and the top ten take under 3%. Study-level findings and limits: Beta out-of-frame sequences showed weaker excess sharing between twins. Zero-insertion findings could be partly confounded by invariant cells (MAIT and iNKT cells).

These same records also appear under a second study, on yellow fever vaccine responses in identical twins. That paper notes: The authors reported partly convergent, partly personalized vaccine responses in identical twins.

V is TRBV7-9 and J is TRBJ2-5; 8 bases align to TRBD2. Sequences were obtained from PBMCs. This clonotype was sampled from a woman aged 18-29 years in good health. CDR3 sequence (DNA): TGTGCCAGCAGCTTAAATGCGGGAGGTCAAGAGACCCAGTACTTC. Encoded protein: CASSLNAGGQETQYF. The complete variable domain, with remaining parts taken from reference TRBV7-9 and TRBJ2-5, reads DTGVSQNPRHKITKRGQNVTFRCDPISEHNRLYWYRQTLGQGPEFLTYFQNEAQLEKSRLLSDRFSAERPKGSFSTLEIQRTEQGDSAMYLCASSLNAGGQETQYFGPGTRLLVL.